This T cell receptor beta chain was identified in a study of Graves' ophthalmopathy and Graves' hyperthyroidism (dated by TCRdb to 2017 to 2018). Turning to the overall study: Peripheral blood was collected at initial diagnosis, before any treatment. After sampling, hyperthyroidism patients received methimazole starting at 30 mg daily, and ophthalmopathy patients received high-dose intravenous methylprednisolone. The independent validation cohort included approximately 19 hyperthyroidism patients plus 17 patients who later progressed from hyperthyroidism to ophthalmopathy. In total, 135 blood samples were TCR-sequenced: approximately 42 ophthalmopathy, around 75 hyperthyroidism and approximately 17 hyperthyroidism-to-ophthalmopathy patients. The roughly 100 discovery patients were randomly divided into training and test sets at a 7:3 ratio. To tell Graves' ophthalmopathy apart from Graves' hyperthyroidism, and to predict which patients would progress to ophthalmopathy, the study relied on TCR beta repertoire signatures. In more than five hyperthyroidism patients, the T-cell repertoires found in thyroid tissue were compared with those found in blood. To explore V-J signatures that separate ophthalmopathy from hyperthyroidism, a discovery set of fewer than 110 patients was enrolled, consisting of about 45 with ophthalmopathy and approximately 57 with stable hyperthyroidism.

For repertoire sequencing, the TCR beta CDR3 regions were amplified from RNA transcripts. The first round was an RT-PCR using HTBI primers with the Qiagen OneStep RT-PCR kit, and this first round was followed by a second-round multiplex PCR, then size selection and purification. Sequencing of the libraries was carried out on an Illumina HiSeq2000 in paired-end mode with 100 bp reads. The authors' analysis ran thus. SOAPnuke was used for read processing, and reads with adapters, uncalled bases, a mean Phred below 15, or no exact constant-primer or identifier match were discarded. COPE v1.2.5 was used to merge the high-quality paired reads. Each unique nucleotide sequence was treated as a clonotype, and MiTCR v1.1 was used to align the clonotypes to the IMGT TRB V, D and J references. The analysis was limited to V-J combinations with a frequency above 0.0001, which together covered just over 98% of the repertoires. A TCR clonal expansion and chaos score per V-J combination was defined as the ratio of F50 clonal expansion to chaos observed in the TCRdist matrix. Welch's t-statistics and random forest were used to reduce the features to approximately 13 V-J combinations, which were then used as input to a naive Bayes classifier. Thyroid-blood repertoire similarity was quantified with the Morisita-Horn index. The raw public reads went through TCRdb reprocessing: fastp at Q25, MiXCR clone calling, in-frame beta chains kept. Identical CDR3 proteins give one entry, which carries the most common genes and DNA. The V and J calls shown here were made by TCRdb, not taken from the authors' results. This sample has roughly 160,000 distinct CDR3 sequences in its table, and about 40% of those were observed once. The biggest ten clones account for 5.8% of the sample.

Broad study findings and their caveats: Among expanded thyroid clonotypes with frequency above 0.001, most also showed up in blood, which suggests that blood repertoires may reflect the thyroid immune response. No statistical method was used to predetermine the sample size, and group allocation was not hidden from the investigators. Ophthalmopathy was separated from stable hyperthyroidism by the 13-signature model with about 85% sensitivity and 81% to 84% specificity in cross-validation and with 80%/75% in the test set. In validation, the model predicted ophthalmopathy progression with 55% to 71% sensitivity and approximately 78% specificity; about a dozen predicted patients were CT-confirmed with GO in a median of approximately six months.

CDR1 and CDR2 are read off the germline V gene as MDHEN and SYDVKM. CDR3 length: 14 amino acids, cysteine to phenylalanine. The read is trimmed to its CDR3 DNA, 42 bases read in frame from base 1. V lost 4 bases and J lost 3 bases; the stretch between them is 9 bases long. The ophthalmopathy patients had moderately to severely active disease, with a Clinical Activity Score of 3 or higher, a NOSPECS grade of 4 or higher, and a disease duration of less than 3 months. Patients with other autoimmune diseases, uncontrolled infections, pregnancy or lactation were excluded. Diagnosis relied on clinical symptoms, serum thyroxine, TRAb, thyroid ultrasound and orbital computed tomography. Using Ficoll-Paque density gradient centrifugation, PBMCs were isolated from 8.5 to 10 ml of fresh peripheral blood. Total RNA was extracted with Trizol reagent and quality-checked on an Agilent 2100 Bioanalyzer. This clonotype was found many times. The clone's antigen remains unknown. Base-call qualities are not available, and no considerably larger clone is one nucleotide away.

Source material: peripheral blood. This sequence originates from a woman aged 40 to 50 with Graves' ophthalmopathy. Donor details come from another sample of the same person, matched by shared clones. In this chain, TRBV28 is recombined with TRBJ2-2; the D gene is perhaps TRBD1, on 5 matching bases. The CDR3 loop reads CASSSDTHTGELFF. The DNA is as follows: TGTGCCAGCAGTTCGGACACCCACACCGGGGAGCTGTTTTTT. Beyond the CDR3, the reference TRBV28 and TRBJ2-2 genes provide the residues; the full variable domain reads: DVKVTQSSRYLVKRTGEKVFLECVQDMDHENMFWYRQDPGLGLRLIYFSYDVKMKEKGDIPEGYSVSREKKERFSLILESASTNQTSMYLCASSSDTHTGELFFGEGSRLTVL.